Below are 9 T cell receptor beta chains sequenced from a single sample in a study of blood T cell repertoires in COVID-19. Repertoires were generated with immunoSEQ multiplex PCR, while TCRdb's copy carries only in-frame clones and drops some. The repertoire has fewer than 100,000 clones, 91% of them found once; the top ten carry under 2.5%. The sequencing input was peripheral blood. All receptors come from a woman in her 50s in a cohort sampled during active COVID-19.

The chain links TRBV7-9 to TRBJ1-3, with 9 bases fitting TRBD1. The germline V gene has CDR1 SEHNR and CDR2 FQNEAQ (reference sequence). The V segment lost 2 bases and the J segment 8 bases; nucleotides outside the gene matches: 4. The CDR3 has 14 amino acids. CDR3 DNA: TGTGCCAGCAGCTTATCCCGGACAGGGGACACCATATATTTT. As protein: CASSLSRTGDTIYF.

The chain recombines TRBV7-9 with TRBJ1-1; D is unclear. Trimming cost V 5 bases and J 11 bases, with 18 bases left between them. CDR1 and CDR2 from the germline V gene are SEHNR and FQNEAQ (reference sequence). The length of the CDR3 is 13 residues. CDR3: CASSLPARPGAFF. CDR3 DNA sequence: TGTGCCAGCAGCCTTCCGGCCCGCCCGGGGGCTTTCTTT.

The chain carries TRBV29-1 and TRBJ1-5; D is ambiguous. The germline gives CDR1 SQVTM, CDR2 ANQGSEA. Trimming removed 6 bases from V and 0 bases from J, with 12 bases in between. The CDR3 has 14 amino acids. DNA of the CDR3: TGCAGCGTAAAACTCGTCAATAGCAATCAGCCCCAGCATTTT. It is translated as CSVKLVNSNQPQHF.

V is TRBV28 and J is TRBJ2-1, with D possibly being TRBD2 (5 bases). The ends were cut back, 1 base at V and 3 bases at J, with 13 bases in the middle. Germline-derived CDR1 and CDR2 are MDHEN and SYDVKM. CDR3 length equals 16 residues. The CDR3, as DNA: TGTGCCAGCAGTTTATTAGAGGGCTCTCACTACAATGAGCAGTTCTTC. This gives the protein CASSLLEGSHYNEQFF.

The V gene is TRBV19, the J gene TRBJ1-5, with D possibly TRBD1 on 5 matching bases. Trimming took 2 bases from V and 3 from J, leaving 11 bases between them. CDR3 size: 15 residues. The germline CDR1 and CDR2 sequences are LNHDA and SQIVND (reference sequence). CDR3 in amino acids: CASSIMAGFNQPQHF. CDR3 in DNA: TGTGCCAGTAGTATAATGGCAGGGTTCAATCAGCCCCAGCATTTT. Variable domain in full (rest from reference TRBV19 and TRBJ1-5): DGGITQSPKYLFRKEGQNVTLSCEQNLNHDAMYWYRQDPGQGLRLIYYSQIVNDFQKGDIAEGYSVSREKKESFPLTVTSAQKNPTAFYLCASSIMAGFNQPQHFGDGTRLSIL.

The chain carries TRBV6-6 and TRBJ1-1; D not resolved. V was trimmed by 6 bases and J by 7 bases, leaving 18 bases between them. Germline V lookup: CDR1 MNHNY, CDR2 SVGAGI (reference sequence). The CDR3 has 14 residues. As DNA, the CDR3 is TGTGCCAGCAGACCACGTCTAGGAGATGTTGAAGCTTTCTTT. This sequence encodes CASRPRLGDVEAFF.

The chain joins TRBV10-3 to TRBJ2-1; tentatively, D is TRBD2 (7 bases). The V gene's germline CDR1 is ENHRY and CDR2 SYGVKD. Trimming removed 8 bases from V and 2 bases from J, with 10 bases in between. This CDR3 spans 13 amino acids. In DNA form, the CDR3 reads TGTGCCATCGGGGGGGACACCTACAATGAGCAGTTCTTC. The encoded protein is CAIGGDTYNEQFF.

The V gene is TRBV4-1, the J gene TRBJ1-2, with 9 bases lining up with TRBD1. CDR3 length: 16 amino acids. After removal of 1 base from V and 4 bases from J, the junction contained 7 bases not matched to a gene. From germline, CDR1 is MGHRA and CDR2 YSYEKL. The CDR3, as DNA: TGCGCCAGCAGCCAAGTGGGACAGGGAAGGGTCTATGGCTACACCTTC. This codes for CASSQVGQGRVYGYTF.

This clone is a singleton in its sample. J is TRBJ1-4 and V is TRBV6-6; no firm D call. This CDR3 is built from 13 residues. The germline V gene encodes CDR1 MNHNY and CDR2 SVGAGI (reference sequence). The V end lost 2 bases, the J end lost 8 bases, and 9 bases lay between the germline ends. The CDR3 here is CASSYLRREKLFF. The CDR3 DNA reads TGTGCCAGCAGTTACCTCCGGCGGGAAAAACTGTTTTTT.